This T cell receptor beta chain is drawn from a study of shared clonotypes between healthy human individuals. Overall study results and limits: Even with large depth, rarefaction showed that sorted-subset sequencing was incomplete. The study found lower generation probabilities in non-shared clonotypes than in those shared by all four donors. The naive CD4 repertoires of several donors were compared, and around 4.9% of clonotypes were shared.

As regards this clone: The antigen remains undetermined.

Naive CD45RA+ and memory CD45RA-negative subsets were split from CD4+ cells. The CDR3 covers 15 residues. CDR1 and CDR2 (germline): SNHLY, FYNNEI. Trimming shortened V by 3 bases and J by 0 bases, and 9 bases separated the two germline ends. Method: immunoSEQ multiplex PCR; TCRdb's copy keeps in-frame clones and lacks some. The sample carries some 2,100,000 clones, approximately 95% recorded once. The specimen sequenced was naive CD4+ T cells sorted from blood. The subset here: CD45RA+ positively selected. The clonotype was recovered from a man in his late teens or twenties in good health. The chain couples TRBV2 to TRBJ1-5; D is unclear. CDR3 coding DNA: TGTGCCAGCAGTGACGCAGGTCTTAGCAATCAGCCCCAGCATTTT. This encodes CASSDAGLSNQPQHF. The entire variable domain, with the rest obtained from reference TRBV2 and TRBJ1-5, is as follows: EPEVTQTPSHQVTQMGQEVILRCVPISNHLYFYWYRQILGQKVEFLVSFYNNEISEKSEIFDDQFSVERPDGSNFTLKIRSTKLEDSAMYFCASSDAGLSNQPQHFGDGTRLSIL.